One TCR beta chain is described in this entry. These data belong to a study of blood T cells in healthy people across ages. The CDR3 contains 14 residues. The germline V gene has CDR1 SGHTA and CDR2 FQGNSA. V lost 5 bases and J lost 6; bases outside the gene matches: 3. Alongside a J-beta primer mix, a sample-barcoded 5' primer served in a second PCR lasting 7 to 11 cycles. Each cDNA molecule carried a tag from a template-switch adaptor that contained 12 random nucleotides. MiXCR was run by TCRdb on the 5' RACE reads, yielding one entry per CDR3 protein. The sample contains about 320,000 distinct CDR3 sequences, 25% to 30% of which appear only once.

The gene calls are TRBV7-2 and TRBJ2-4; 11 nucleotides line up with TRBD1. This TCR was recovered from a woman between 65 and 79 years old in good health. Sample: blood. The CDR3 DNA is TGTGCCAGCAGCCTAGGGACAGGGGGAAACATTCAGTACTTC. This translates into CASSLGTGGNIQYF.